The rows below give T cell receptor beta chains drawn from one sample of a study of blood T cell repertoires in COVID-19. The assay was immunoSEQ multiplex PCR, and TCRdb's table has in-frame clones only and misses some. The repertoire holds 250,000 to 300,000 clones, with approximately 87% as singletons. The sample was peripheral blood. Receptor source: a man between 60 and 70 years old who had recovered from COVID-19. CDR3s include the opening cysteine and the closing phenylalanine or tryptophan. Each record gives: clone size, J gene, D gene, V gene, CDR3 DNA, CDR3 protein. The D gene is left open where the match is weak. Clone size, where shown, is once, few, many, or a class for clones that have expanded.

clone size: once; J gene: TRBJ2-2; D gene: -; V gene: TRBV19; CDR3 DNA: TGTGCCAGCCACGGGACACTTAACACCGGGGAGCTGTTTTTT; CDR3 protein: CASHGTLNTGELFF
clone size: -; J gene: TRBJ1-1; D gene: -; V gene: TRBV5-6; CDR3 DNA: TGTGCCAGCAGCTTGGGGGCTCAACGCTTCGGTTTCTTT; CDR3 protein: CASSLGAQRFGFF
clone size: -; J gene: TRBJ1-5; D gene: -; V gene: TRBV6-1; CDR3 DNA: TGTGCCAGCAGTGAATATAGGGGTAGGGCTCAGCCCCAGCATTTT; CDR3 protein: CASSEYRGRAQPQHF
clone size: -; J gene: TRBJ2-4; D gene: -; V gene: TRBV19; CDR3 DNA: TGTGCCAGTAGCAAGGAGCGGGCGTCAACCAAAAACATTCAGTACTTC; CDR3 protein: CASSKERASTKNIQYF
clone size: -; J gene: TRBJ1-3; D gene: -; V gene: TRBV9; CDR3 DNA: TGTGCCAGCAGCGTAGATGGGGGCGCGAAGGGAAACACCATATATTTT; CDR3 protein: CASSVDGGAKGNTIYF
clone size: -; J gene: TRBJ2-1; D gene: -; V gene: TRBV12-3/TRBV12-4; CDR3 DNA: TGTGCCAGCAGTTTACTAGGGGTTGAGCAGTTCTTC; CDR3 protein: CASSLLGVEQFF
clone size: -; J gene: TRBJ2-5; D gene: TRBD2; V gene: TRBV3-1/TRBV3-2; CDR3 DNA: TGTGCCAGCAGCCACCTCTGGCCTTGGACTAGCGGGGGGATATACAGAGAGACCCAGTACTTC; CDR3 protein: CASSHLWPWTSGGIYRETQYF
clone size: few; J gene: TRBJ2-2; D gene: TRBD2; V gene: TRBV5-6; CDR3 DNA: TGTGCCAGCAGCTTCACGGGACTACCGCCCGGGGAGCTGTTTTTT; CDR3 protein: CASSFTGLPPGELFF
clone size: -; J gene: TRBJ1-5; D gene: -; V gene: TRBV6-5; CDR3 DNA: TGTGCCAGCAGGTCAGGGGCTTTGGGCAATCAGCCCCAGCATTTT; CDR3 protein: CASRSGALGNQPQHF
clone size: -; J gene: TRBJ1-2; D gene: TRBD1; V gene: TRBV6-6; CDR3 DNA: TGTGCCAGCAGTGGACAGGGGGTTGGGTATGGCTACACCTTC; CDR3 protein: CASSGQGVGYGYTF
clone size: -; J gene: TRBJ2-5; D gene: -; V gene: TRBV11-1; CDR3 DNA: TGTGCCAGCAGCCGTCTCGGGGTTGGATCGGAGACCCAGTACTTC; CDR3 protein: CASSRLGVGSETQYF
clone size: -; J gene: TRBJ1-2; D gene: TRBD1; V gene: TRBV19; CDR3 DNA: TGTGCCAGTAGTTCGCCGGCCAAACAGGGGGCGGGCTATGGCTACACCTTC; CDR3 protein: CASSSPAKQGAGYGYTF
clone size: -; J gene: TRBJ1-1; D gene: -; V gene: TRBV7-2; CDR3 DNA: TGTGCCAGCAGCCGAAGGGGCGGACCTGAAGCTTTCTTT; CDR3 protein: CASSRRGGPEAFF
clone size: -; J gene: TRBJ2-7; D gene: -; V gene: TRBV6-6; CDR3 DNA: TGTGCCAGCAGTTACGGGCTAAACAACTACGAGCAGTACTTC; CDR3 protein: CASSYGLNNYEQYF
clone size: -; J gene: TRBJ1-1; D gene: -; V gene: TRBV18; CDR3 DNA: TGTGCCAGCTCATTCCTCTCCAGAGGGCAAGAGAACACTGAAGCTTTCTTT; CDR3 protein: CASSFLSRGQENTEAFF
clone size: -; J gene: TRBJ2-1; D gene: -; V gene: TRBV6-5; CDR3 DNA: TGTGCCAGCAGGGGACAAGGCCTACGCAAGCAGTTCTTC; CDR3 protein: CASRGQGLRKQFF
clone size: few; J gene: TRBJ1-6; D gene: TRBD1; V gene: TRBV19; CDR3 DNA: TGTGCCAGTAGTATTGAGACAGGGGGCTTTTCACCCCTCCACTTT; CDR3 protein: CASSIETGGFSPLHF
clone size: -; J gene: TRBJ2-5; D gene: -; V gene: TRBV28; CDR3 DNA: TGTGCCAGCAGTGGAAGAGTGGGGGGTGGGGAGACCCAGTACTTC; CDR3 protein: CASSGRVGGGETQYF
clone size: -; J gene: TRBJ1-2; D gene: TRBD1; V gene: TRBV19; CDR3 DNA: TGTGCCAGTAGTATAGGTATGGGAAGGGACAGGGAGAACTATGGCTACACCTTC; CDR3 protein: CASSIGMGRDRENYGYTF
clone size: -; J gene: TRBJ2-7; D gene: -; V gene: TRBV6-5; CDR3 DNA: TGTGCCAGCCGGGCCCCCCAGGGGTGGAGCGAGCAGTACTTC; CDR3 protein: CASRAPQGWSEQYF
clone size: -; J gene: TRBJ1-1; D gene: TRBD1; V gene: TRBV5-4; CDR3 DNA: TGTGCCAGCAGCTTTGGACAGGGGAGCACTGAAGCTTTCTTT; CDR3 protein: CASSFGQGSTEAFF
clone size: once; J gene: TRBJ1-3; D gene: -; V gene: TRBV6-5; CDR3 DNA: TGTGCCAGCAGCACAGCATCTGGAAACACCATATATTTT; CDR3 protein: CASSTASGNTIYF
clone size: few; J gene: TRBJ1-5; D gene: -; V gene: TRBV11-2; CDR3 DNA: TGTGCCAGCAGCTTAGTCGGGAATCAGCCCCAGCATTTT; CDR3 protein: CASSLVGNQPQHF
clone size: -; J gene: TRBJ2-1; D gene: -; V gene: TRBV18; CDR3 DNA: TGTGCCAGCTCACCACTCGATCAGGGATCCTACAATGAGCAGTTCTTC; CDR3 protein: CASSPLDQGSYNEQFF
clone size: -; J gene: TRBJ1-2; D gene: -; V gene: TRBV9; CDR3 DNA: TGTGCCAGCAGCGGAGGTCCCGGGGCTAACTATGGCTACACCTTC; CDR3 protein: CASSGGPGANYGYTF
clone size: -; J gene: TRBJ2-1; D gene: TRBD2; V gene: TRBV12-3/TRBV12-4; CDR3 DNA: TGTGCCAGCTTATGGGGGAGGGAGAATGAGCAGTTCTTC; CDR3 protein: CASLWGRENEQFF
clone size: -; J gene: TRBJ1-3; D gene: -; V gene: TRBV5-1; CDR3 DNA: TGCGCCAGCAGCTTGGATGGGGCTGCTGGAAACACCATATATTTT; CDR3 protein: CASSLDGAAGNTIYF
clone size: -; J gene: TRBJ1-1; D gene: -; V gene: TRBV7-8; CDR3 DNA: TGTGCCAGCAGCTTTGGCCAGATAAACACTGAAGCTTTCTTT; CDR3 protein: CASSFGQINTEAFF
clone size: once; J gene: TRBJ2-1; D gene: TRBD2; V gene: TRBV11-3; CDR3 DNA: TGTGCCAGCAGCGAAAGCGGGAGCTCCTACAATGAGCAGTTCTTC; CDR3 protein: CASSESGSSYNEQFF
clone size: -; J gene: TRBJ2-5; D gene: -; V gene: TRBV2; CDR3 DNA: TGTGCCAGCAGCATTCGTCAGGGGGAGACCCAGTACTTC; CDR3 protein: CASSIRQGETQYF
clone size: -; J gene: TRBJ1-1; D gene: -; V gene: TRBV19; CDR3 DNA: TGTGCCAGTAGTATGTATATGAACACTGAAGCTTTCTTT; CDR3 protein: CASSMYMNTEAFF
clone size: once; J gene: TRBJ1-5; D gene: -; V gene: TRBV6-5; CDR3 DNA: TGTGCCAGCAGTTTCCAAAGCAATCAGCCCCAGCATTTT; CDR3 protein: CASSFQSNQPQHF
clone size: -; J gene: TRBJ2-7; D gene: TRBD2; V gene: TRBV5-4; CDR3 DNA: TGTGCCAGCAGCTCCCGACTAGCACGAGCCTACGAGCAGTACTTC; CDR3 protein: CASSSRLARAYEQYF
clone size: -; J gene: TRBJ2-3; D gene: TRBD2; V gene: TRBV6-5; CDR3 DNA: TGTGCCAGCAGATTAAGCGGGAGCGGCACAGATACGCAGTATTTT; CDR3 protein: CASRLSGSGTDTQYF
clone size: few; J gene: TRBJ1-2; D gene: -; V gene: TRBV20-1; CDR3 DNA: TGCAGTGCTACAGGGACATATGGCTACACCTTC; CDR3 protein: CSATGTYGYTF
clone size: -; J gene: TRBJ2-2; D gene: TRBD2; V gene: TRBV30; CDR3 DNA: TGTGCCTGGAGAGCATACATCCGGGGGGCCGGGGAGCTGTTTTTT; CDR3 protein: CAWRAYIRGAGELFF
clone size: -; J gene: TRBJ2-1; D gene: TRBD1; V gene: TRBV6-5; CDR3 DNA: TGTGCCAGCAGATTCACAGGGGGCAGGAATGAGCAGTTCTTC; CDR3 protein: CASRFTGGRNEQFF
clone size: few; J gene: TRBJ1-1; D gene: -; V gene: TRBV11-2; CDR3 DNA: TGTGCCAGCAGCTTAGGTTCAGGGAGGAGGGCTTTCTTT; CDR3 protein: CASSLGSGRRAFF
clone size: -; J gene: TRBJ2-3; D gene: -; V gene: TRBV11-2; CDR3 DNA: TGTGCCAGCAGCTTAGTTGCGGGTGGTAGCACAGATACGCAGTATTTT; CDR3 protein: CASSLVAGGSTDTQYF
clone size: -; J gene: TRBJ2-5; D gene: -; V gene: TRBV6-5; CDR3 DNA: TGTGCCAGCAATCCGAGATCGGGGACCCAGTACTTC; CDR3 protein: CASNPRSGTQYF
clone size: -; J gene: TRBJ1-1; D gene: -; V gene: TRBV6-1; CDR3 DNA: TGTGCCAGCAGTGAAGGACGGGAGAACACTGAAGCTTTCTTT; CDR3 protein: CASSEGRENTEAFF
clone size: -; J gene: TRBJ1-4; D gene: TRBD1; V gene: TRBV6-1; CDR3 DNA: TGTGCCAGCAGTGAAGGAGGTTTAGCGGGACAGGGGGCTCTTGTCGAAAAACTGTTTTTT; CDR3 protein: CASSEGGLAGQGALVEKLFF
clone size: -; J gene: TRBJ2-2; D gene: TRBD1; V gene: TRBV24-1; CDR3 DNA: TGTGCCACCAGTGACCCACAGGGGGCCGTCACCGGGGAGCTGTTTTTT; CDR3 protein: CATSDPQGAVTGELFF
clone size: -; J gene: TRBJ1-4; D gene: -; V gene: TRBV29-1; CDR3 DNA: TGCAGCGTTGGGCTTGGGGGCTCGGATGAAAAACTGTTTTTT; CDR3 protein: CSVGLGGSDEKLFF
clone size: -; J gene: TRBJ1-2; D gene: -; V gene: TRBV27; CDR3 DNA: TGTGCCAGCAGTGGGGAGGGTACTGGCTACACCTTC; CDR3 protein: CASSGEGTGYTF
clone size: -; J gene: TRBJ2-2; D gene: -; V gene: TRBV3-1/TRBV3-2; CDR3 DNA: TGTGCCAGCAGCCAAGGGGGGCCGATAAGGGAGCTGTTTTTT; CDR3 protein: CASSQGGPIRELFF
clone size: once; J gene: TRBJ2-3; D gene: -; V gene: TRBV28; CDR3 DNA: TGTGCCAGCAGTTTGGGGACTAGCACAGATACGCAGTATTTT; CDR3 protein: CASSLGTSTDTQYF
clone size: -; J gene: TRBJ1-1; D gene: -; V gene: TRBV6-5; CDR3 DNA: TGTGCCAGCAGTTACTCGTGGGGAGGGAACACTGAAGCTTTCTTT; CDR3 protein: CASSYSWGGNTEAFF
clone size: few; J gene: TRBJ2-7; D gene: -; V gene: TRBV10-3; CDR3 DNA: TGTGCCATCAGTGAGCACGGACAGTTCTCCTACGAGCAGTACTTC; CDR3 protein: CAISEHGQFSYEQYF
clone size: many; J gene: TRBJ2-1; D gene: TRBD2; V gene: TRBV4-1; CDR3 DNA: TGCGCCAGCAGCCGCAGCCTAGCGGCCGTCGAGCAGTTCTTC; CDR3 protein: CASSRSLAAVEQFF
clone size: -; J gene: TRBJ1-1; D gene: -; V gene: TRBV19; CDR3 DNA: TGTGCCAGTAAACTCCAGGGCGTCGGAACTGAAGCTTTCTTT; CDR3 protein: CASKLQGVGTEAFF
clone size: once; J gene: TRBJ1-1; D gene: -; V gene: TRBV15; CDR3 DNA: TGTGCCACCAGCACCCCCGCAACATTGAACACTGAAGCTTTCTTT; CDR3 protein: CATSTPATLNTEAFF
clone size: -; J gene: TRBJ2-2; D gene: -; V gene: TRBV19; CDR3 DNA: TGTGCCAGTGGTAGACAGACTAACACCGGGGAGCTGTTTTTT; CDR3 protein: CASGRQTNTGELFF